What follows are 31 T cell receptor beta chains derived from one specimen sequenced in a study of CD8 T cells in ankylosing spondylitis. Study findings and constraints: Ankylosing spondylitis blood appeared to be characterized by a TCR beta motif of roughly eight highly homologous variants.

Each CDR3 protein gets one entry after TCRdb re-called the 5' RACE reads with MiXCR. The sample holds 670,000 or so distinct CDR3 sequences, under 20% seen once. Their cognate antigens are unknown. Source material: blood, either unsorted or a sorted T cell fraction (not recorded which). The receptors derive from a male donor with ankylosing spondylitis.

This clonotype was recorded a few times. The chain links TRBV9 to TRBJ2-3; weak D call: TRBD1 (6 bases). Germline CDR1 is SGDLS and CDR2 is YYNGEE. The V end lost 3 bases, the J end lost 6 bases, and 11 bases lay between the germline ends. CDR3 length: 13 amino acids. The CDR3 protein is CASSGHTGDTQYF. The CDR3 nucleotides are TGTGCCAGCAGCGGACATACAGGGGATACGCAGTATTTT.

This chain uses TRBV12-3 or TRBV12-4 with TRBJ2-7, with D perhaps assigned TRBD1 or TRBD2 (6 bases each). The CDR3 extends over 14 amino acids. The V and J ends lost 7 bases and 2 bases respectively, with 15 bases between them. CDR3 coding DNA: TGTGCCAGCACGACAATGAGGGGGGCCTACGAGCAGTACTTC. Translating gives CASTTMRGAYEQYF.

The chain employs TRBV4-2 and TRBJ2-1, with 8 bases lining up with TRBD2. Germline V gene data show CDR1 as LGHNA and CDR2 as YNFKEQ. CDR3 length: 16 residues. The V and J ends lost 1 base and 4 bases, in that order; junction bases with no gene match: 6. The CDR3 coding sequence is TGTGCCAGCAGCCAAGTAGGAACTAGCGGTTACAATGAGCAGTTCTTC. It encodes CASSQVGTSGYNEQFF.

The chain links TRBV7-2 to TRBJ2-3; D ambiguous. This CDR3 region has 14 residues. Germline CDR1 is SGHTA and CDR2 is FQGNSA. With 1 base removed from V and 9 bases from J, the gap between germline ends came to 14 bases. The CDR3 DNA reads TGTGCCAGCAGCTTAGTTGGCCAGACCCTAACGCAGTATTTT. Its translation: CASSLVGQTLTQYF.

Ten or more counts support this clonotype. The rearrangement uses TRBV15 and TRBJ2-3; tentative D call: TRBD2 (6 bases). The CDR3 is 15 amino acids. With 0 bases removed from V and 4 bases from J, the gap between germline ends came to 11 bases. Germline lookup yields CDR1 LNHNV and CDR2 YYDKDF (reference sequence). CDR3 residues: CATSRDQREADTQYF. DNA of the CDR3: TGTGCCACCAGCAGAGATCAGAGGGAGGCAGATACGCAGTATTTT. Filled out from reference TRBV15 and TRBJ2-3, the complete variable domain reads DAMVIQNPRYQVTQFGKPVTLSCSQTLNHNVMYWYQQKSSQAPKLLFHYYDKDFNNEADTPDNFQSRRPNTSFCFLDIRSPGLGDTAMYLCATSRDQREADTQYFGPGTRLTVL.

V usage is TRBV18 and J usage is TRBJ1-1; TRBD1 is a possible D gene (6 bases). V was shortened by 4 bases and J by 0 bases, with 12 bases between the two germline ends. The CDR3 is made up of 15 amino acids. CDR1 is KGHSH and CDR2 is LQKENI in the germline V gene. The CDR3 DNA follows: TGTGCCAGCTCACACAACAGGGAAATGAACACTGAAGCTTTCTTT. Its translation is CASSHNREMNTEAFF.

This clonotype has a handful of counts. CDR3 protein: CASSSAGTGVEKLFF. CDR3 coding DNA: TGTGCCAGCAGCTCCGCCGGGACAGGGGTTGAAAAACTGTTTTTT. The V and J genes are TRBV7-2 and TRBJ1-4, with TRBD1 identical over 10 bases. Germline lookup yields CDR1 SGHTA and CDR2 FQGNSA. The CDR3 runs to 15 residues. Unmatched junction bases numbered 6, after V lost 4 bases and J lost 7 bases.

Regarding this clonotype: A much larger clone sits a single nucleotide away, making a read error possible. This rearrangement joins TRBV6-1 to TRBJ1-1; D uncertain. Trimming stripped 3 bases from V and 2 bases from J, with 13 bases between. Germline V gives CDR1 MNHNS, CDR2 SASEGT. This CDR3 spans 15 amino acids. CDR3 protein: CASSEGSWRNTEAFF. In DNA, the CDR3 is TGTGCCAGCAGTGAGGGCAGTTGGAGAAACACTGAAGCTTTCTTT.

The chain has TRBV5-1 and TRBJ2-7, with 12 nucleotides matching TRBD2. With 4 bases clipped from V and 0 bases from J, the junction kept 11 bases outside the gene matches. This CDR3 is built from 18 residues. CDR1 and CDR2 (germline): SGHRS, YFSETQ. The CDR3 DNA follows: TGCGCCAGCAGCCGTCAGACTAGCGGGGGAGACAGCTCCTACGAGCAGTACTTC. Its translation is CASSRQTSGGDSSYEQYF.

CDR3 sequence reads: CSAIDLGSNYGYTF. CDR3 nucleotide sequence: TGCAGCGCCATCGATCTCGGCAGCAACTATGGCTACACCTTC. The gene calls are TRBV29-1 and TRBJ1-2; D unresolved. V was pared by 7 bases and J by 2 bases, with 17 bases between. This CDR3 has 14 amino acids. Germline V CDR1 and CDR2: SQVTM, ANQGSEA.

This clonotype was recorded a few times. This sequence joins TRBV11-2 and TRBJ1-1; D gene ambiguous. V lost 5 bases, J lost 4 bases, and 17 bases lay in between. CDR1 and CDR2 from the germline V gene are SGHAT and FQNNGV. The CDR3 is made up of 15 amino acids. CDR3 amino acids: CASSLRVGRGTEAFF. The CDR3 coding sequence is TGTGCCAGCAGCCTAAGAGTCGGCAGAGGCACTGAAGCTTTCTTT.

This chain links TRBV12-3 or TRBV12-4 with TRBJ1-2; 7 bases are shared with TRBD1. The CDR3 sequence is 13 residues long. V shed 6 bases, J shed 6 bases, and the junction held 7 bases outside the gene matches. CDR3 in DNA: TGTGCCAGCAGGACAAGCAGGGGGAATGGCTACACCTTC. As protein: CASRTSRGNGYTF.

This clonotype was counted between two and nine times. This chain joins TRBV24-1 and TRBJ1-1; no clear D gene. The ends were cut back, 2 bases at V and 0 bases at J, with 3 bases in the middle. Germline assignment: CDR1 KGHDR and CDR2 SFDVKD. The CDR3 has 13 residues. In nucleotides, the CDR3 is TGTGCCACCAGTGATTCCATGAACACTGAAGCTTTCTTT. Translating it yields CATSDSMNTEAFF.

This clonotype was seen only a few times. This rearrangement joins TRBV4-1 to TRBJ2-1, with 7 bases that match TRBD2. Germline values: CDR1 MGHRA, CDR2 YSYEKL. This CDR3 has 16 amino acids. The V gene end was trimmed by 3 bases and the J gene end by 4 bases; junction bases not matched to a gene: 9. The CDR3 is CASSQTAGRTYNEQFF. The CDR3 DNA reads TGCGCCAGCAGCCAGACAGCGGGGCGAACTTACAATGAGCAGTTCTTC.

This clonotype was detected only a few times. V usage is TRBV7-9 and J usage is TRBJ2-3; 12 positions agree with TRBD2. Germline CDR1 reads SEHNR; CDR2 reads FQNEAQ (reference sequence). V shed 5 bases and J 4 bases; nucleotides not matched to a gene: 7. The CDR3 consists of 16 residues. CDR3 amino acids: CASSPRTSGTADTQYF. Written as DNA, the CDR3 is TGTGCCAGCAGCCCCCGGACTAGCGGGACCGCAGATACGCAGTATTTT.

The V and J genes are TRBV14 and TRBJ1-1, with 8 bases lining up with TRBD1. The V gene's germline CDR1 is SGHDN and CDR2 FVKESK. Trimming cost V 3 bases and J 10 bases; bases outside gene matches: 13. The CDR3 runs to 15 residues. For the CDR3, the DNA is TGTGCCAGCAGCCACACGAACAGGGGGGCCTACGGAGCTTTCTTT. Its protein is CASSHTNRGAYGAFF.

The J gene is TRBJ1-4, the V gene TRBV12-3 or TRBV12-4; TRBD1 matches 9 bases. This CDR3 has 15 amino acids. Trimming took 6 bases from V and 12 from J; bases not matched to a gene: 14. CDR3 amino acids: CASRAGTGYGDELFF. The CDR3 coding sequence is TGTGCCAGCAGGGCCGGGACAGGGTATGGAGATGAACTGTTTTTT.

This clonotype was observed a few times. This chain joins TRBV6-1 and TRBJ1-1, with D uncertain. CDR1 is MNHNS, CDR2 SASEGT, per germline. The ends were cut back, 3 bases at V and 12 bases at J, with 17 bases in the middle. The CDR3 has 13 amino acids. In DNA form, the CDR3 reads TGTGCCAGCAGTGAGAATCCGGATGCGAGACCTTTCTTT. This translates into CASSENPDARPFF.

The chain links TRBV12-3 or TRBV12-4 to TRBJ1-5, with TRBD1 as a possible D gene (5 bases). CDR3 size: 13 residues. Trimming stripped 9 bases from V and 3 bases from J, with 12 bases between. The CDR3 nucleotides are TGTGCCAGTAGCGACAGCTACAATCAGCCCCAGCATTTT. Protein: CASSDSYNQPQHF.

The chain is built from TRBV4-1 and TRBJ2-7, with no clear D. Trimming took off 4 bases at V and 2 bases at J, with 12 bases between the two ends. The CDR3 runs 14 residues. Germline V gene lookup returns CDR1 MGHRA and CDR2 YSYEKL. CDR3 nucleotide sequence: TGCGCCAGCAGCCTGAGATCGACGGCCTACGAGCAGTACTTC. Amino acid sequence: CASSLRSTAYEQYF.

The chain carries TRBV11-2 and TRBJ2-3; 8 bases align to TRBD2. V lost 5 bases, J lost 2 bases, and 6 bases stayed unmatched. This CDR3 contains 15 residues. The germline gives CDR1 SGHAT, CDR2 FQNNGV. The CDR3 region has the DNA TGTGCCAGCAGCCCCCGGGAGGGCACCACAGATACGCAGTATTTT. This encodes CASSPREGTTDTQYF. The entire variable domain, with the rest obtained from reference TRBV11-2 and TRBJ2-3, is as follows: EAGVAQSPRYKIIEKRQSVAFWCNPISGHATLYWYQQILGQGPKLLIQFQNNGVVDDSQLPKDRFSAERLKGVDSTLKIQPAKLEDSAVYLCASSPREGTTDTQYFGPGTRLTVL.

The chain combines TRBV5-1 with TRBJ2-1; D possibly corresponds to TRBD2 (5 bases). The CDR3 covers 15 residues. Trimming took 0 bases from V and 6 from J, leaving 13 bases between them. In germline, CDR1 is SGHRS, CDR2 YFSETQ. The CDR3 spells CASSLVVGGGNEQFF. As DNA, the CDR3 is TGCGCCAGCAGCTTGGTGGTTGGTGGAGGCAATGAGCAGTTCTTC.

This rearrangement joins TRBV12-3 or TRBV12-4 to TRBJ2-1, with 8 positions matching TRBD2. The CDR3 runs to 15 residues. Trimming took 4 bases from V and 3 from J; bases not matched to a gene: 5. The CDR3 coding sequence is TGTGCCAGCAGTTCTAGCGGGCCGAACTACAATGAGCAGTTCTTC. It specifies CASSSSGPNYNEQFF.

The rearrangement joins TRBV10-1 to TRBJ2-5; TRBD2 matches at 8 bases. Unmatched junction bases numbered 5, after V lost 0 bases and J lost 2 bases. The germline CDR1 and CDR2 sequences are WNHNN and SYGVQD (reference sequence). The CDR3 sequence is 16 residues long. The CDR3 region is CASSESQTGGQETQYF. Written as DNA, the CDR3 is TGCGCCAGCAGTGAGTCTCAGACGGGGGGGCAAGAGACCCAGTACTTC.

This clonotype was recorded at least ten times. The chain carries TRBV10-2 and TRBJ2-1; 7 nucleotides match TRBD1. The CDR3 has 14 residues. Germline-derived CDR1 and CDR2 are WSHSY and SAAADI. V shed 6 bases, J shed 3 bases, and the junction held 5 bases outside the gene matches. Written as DNA, the CDR3 is TGCGCCAGCAGCATCCGGGACAGCTACAATGAGCAGTTCTTC. The encoded protein is CASSIRDSYNEQFF.

The rearrangement uses TRBV12-3 or TRBV12-4 and TRBJ2-3; 8 bases align to TRBD2. The V segment lost 5 bases and the J segment 2 bases; nucleotides outside the gene matches: 6. CDR3 size: 15 residues. In DNA form, the CDR3 reads TGTGCCAGCAGTAACCTTAGCGGGACCACAGATACGCAGTATTTT. Protein sequence: CASSNLSGTTDTQYF.

J is TRBJ1-1 and V is TRBV7-2; D is possibly TRBD1 (5 bases). The CDR3 runs to 14 residues. V shed 4 bases and J shed 5 bases, with 14 bases lying between them. Germline-derived CDR1 and CDR2 are SGHTA and FQGNSA. CDR3 nucleotide sequence: TGTGCCAGCAGCTCTCTCAGGGCGAGTACTGAAGCTTTCTTT. Its protein product is CASSSLRASTEAFF. The full variable domain, rest sourced from reference TRBV7-2 and TRBJ1-1, is GAGVSQSPSNKVTEKGKDVELRCDPISGHTALYWYRQSLGQGLEFLIYFQGNSAPDKSGLPSDRFSAERTGGSVSTLTIQRTQQEDSAVYLCASSSLRASTEAFFGQGTRLTVV.

J is TRBJ2-1 and V is TRBV29-1, with 14 bases lining up with TRBD2. The V gene end was trimmed by 4 bases and the J gene end by 6 bases; junction bases not matched to a gene: 2. There are 14 residues in the CDR3. From germline, CDR1 is SQVTM and CDR2 ANQGSEA. The CDR3 coding sequence is TGCAGCGTTGGAGGGACTAGCGGGAGCAATGAGCAGTTCTTC. Translating it yields CSVGGTSGSNEQFF.

This clonotype was seen only a few times. The chain couples TRBV27 to TRBJ2-7; possibly TRBD1 for D (6 bases). This CDR3 region has 13 residues. The germline V gene encodes CDR1 MNHEY and CDR2 SMNVEV (reference sequence). Trimming pared 3 bases from V and 3 bases from J, leaving 9 bases between. The CDR3 is CASSLGTHYEQYF. DNA of the CDR3: TGTGCCAGCAGTTTGGGGACACACTACGAGCAGTACTTC.

This clonotype is termed medium-sized. The chain couples TRBV20-1 to TRBJ1-5, with D perhaps TRBD1 (6 bases). The V and J ends lost 7 bases and 7 bases respectively, with 14 bases between them. CDR3 length: 12 residues. Germline V gene sequence: CDR1 DFQATT, CDR2 SNEGSKA (reference sequence). As DNA, the CDR3 is TGCAGTGGAGGGGGGGCGGGACAGCCCCAGCATTTT. Its translation is CSGGGAGQPQHF.

The V call is TRBV29-1, the J call TRBJ2-7, with 11 bases fitting TRBD1. The CDR3 is made up of 14 amino acids. Germline CDR1 and CDR2: SQVTM and ANQGSEA. The V and J ends lost 5 bases and 4 bases, in that order; junction bases with no gene match: 7. The CDR3 sequence is CSVMDRGLEYEQYF. The CDR3 DNA is TGCAGCGTTATGGACAGGGGGCTGGAATACGAGCAGTACTTC.